The next 8 T cell receptor beta chains were all read from a single sample in a study of T cell changes during pregnancy in multiple sclerosis. Profiled with immunoSEQ multiplex PCR; TCRdb holds only in-frame clones, not every one. The table includes 61,000 or so clones, around 93% detected once. The starting material was CD4+ T cells from peripheral blood mononuclear cells, obtained before pregnancy. These receptors originate from a female donor with multiple sclerosis, enrolled in a pregnancy study.

This rearrangement joins TRBV6-1 to TRBJ2-7; 8 bases line up with TRBD1. From germline, CDR1 is MNHNS and CDR2 SASEGT. The CDR3 loop spans 13 amino acids. Trimming cost V 7 bases and J 6 bases; bases outside gene matches: 8. The CDR3 nucleotides are TGTGCCAGCACGGACAGGGCCCCACGCGAGCAGTACTTC. Residues: CASTDRAPREQYF.

This chain uses TRBV19 with TRBJ2-1, with D unclear. The CDR3 is 17 residues long. V was cut by 3 bases and J by 1 base, with 16 bases left in between. Germline V gives CDR1 LNHDA, CDR2 SQIVND (reference sequence). CDR3 bases: TGTGCCAGTAGTATTTTTAGCCCGCTTGGTTCCTACAATGAGCAGTTCTTC. Amino acid sequence: CASSIFSPLGSYNEQFF.

The J gene is TRBJ1-2, the V gene TRBV2; TRBD1 agrees at 8 bases. The germline V gene has CDR1 SNHLY and CDR2 FYNNEI. After removal of 6 bases from V and 4 bases from J, the junction contained 4 bases not matched to a gene. The CDR3 runs to 13 residues. CDR3 region: CASRPGTGYGYTF. CDR3 coding DNA: TGTGCCAGCAGACCAGGGACAGGCTATGGCTACACCTTC.

V usage is TRBV27 and J usage is TRBJ2-1, with D perhaps matching TRBD2 (6 bases). V shed 3 bases and J shed 1 base, with 16 bases lying between them. The CDR3 is 17 residues long. CDR1 is MNHEY, CDR2 SMNVEV, per germline (reference sequence). The CDR3 DNA reads TGTGCCAGCAGTTTCCAAAAAGTAGCGGTTTCCTACAATGAGCAGTTCTTC. It is translated as CASSFQKVAVSYNEQFF.

This chain connects TRBV19 to TRBJ2-5; 7 nucleotides agree with TRBD2. Germline CDR1 reads LNHDA; CDR2 reads SQIVND (reference sequence). Trimming at V came to 2 bases and at J to 4 bases, leaving 16 bases not matched to a gene. This CDR3 is 18 amino acids long. The CDR3 is CASSIFGGRLPSGETQYF. The CDR3 DNA reads TGTGCCAGTAGTATATTTGGCGGGAGATTGCCTTCGGGAGAGACCCAGTACTTC.

The chain links TRBV2 to TRBJ1-5; a weak D match, TRBD1 (6 bases). The CDR3 is 16 amino acids. Trimming shortened V by 4 bases and J by 0 bases, and 13 bases separated the two germline ends. CDR1 and CDR2 from the germline V gene are SNHLY and FYNNEI. As DNA, the CDR3 is TGTGCCAGCAGTGGGGGGCCACCGTATAGCAATCAGCCCCAGCATTTT. Its translation: CASSGGPPYSNQPQHF.

This chain links TRBV12-5 with TRBJ2-1, with TRBD2 matching over 7 bases. The V and J ends lost 1 base and 4 bases, in that order; junction bases with no gene match: 10. The CDR3 length is 17 residues. The germline V gene encodes CDR1 LGHNT and CDR2 FRNRAP. The CDR3 nucleotides read TGTGCTAGTGGTTTGGGTGTCAGGGAGGGCCTATACAATGAGCAGTTCTTC. This encodes CASGLGVREGLYNEQFF.

The chain is built from TRBV4-3 and TRBJ2-1, with 13 nucleotides matching TRBD2. Trimming took 4 bases from V and 9 from J; bases not matched to a gene: 12. The CDR3 runs to 17 residues. Germline-derived CDR1 and CDR2 are LGHNA and YSLEER. The CDR3 nucleotides are TGCGCCAGCAGCCGACCACTCGGACTAGCGGGAGTTAGTGAGCAGTTCTTC. This encodes CASSRPLGLAGVSEQFF.